The entry that follows covers one T cell receptor beta chain sequence. These data are taken from a study of blood T cell repertoires in COVID-19. At the level of the study: Researchers got acute and convalescent COVID-19 samples from the United States, Italy and Spain. Sources were T cells, B-cell-depleted T cells, or PBMCs; the material itself was cDNA or gDNA.

This CDR3 has 13 amino acids. The V end was cut by 7 bases, the J end by 6 bases, with 13 bases between. Germline lookup yields CDR1 SGHRS and CDR2 YFSETQ. How the authors handled the data: Nucleated cell number was recorded as an estimate derived from reference gene primer amplification. The protocol was immunoSEQ multiplex PCR, while the TCRdb copy is restricted to in-frame clones and leaves out a portion. For V, J and clone size, that table is used; D and trimming come from the DNA. Among about 290,000 clones listed, around 90% were seen once. The sequencing sample was made of PBMCs or T cells enriched from blood (not recorded which). The TCR was taken from a woman in her thirties or forties who had recovered from COVID-19. V usage is TRBV5-1 and J usage is TRBJ1-4; D remains ambiguous. The CDR3 here is CASRPGLDEKLFF. DNA of the CDR3: TGCGCCAGCCGACCGGGATTAGATGAAAAACTGTTTTTT. The variable domain in full, completed from reference TRBV5-1 and TRBJ1-4, reads KAGVTQTPRYLIKTRGQQVTLSCSPISGHRSVSWYQQTPGQGLQFLFEYFSETQRNKGNFPGRFSGRQFSNSRSEMNVSTLELGDSALYLCASRPGLDEKLFFGSGTQLSVL.